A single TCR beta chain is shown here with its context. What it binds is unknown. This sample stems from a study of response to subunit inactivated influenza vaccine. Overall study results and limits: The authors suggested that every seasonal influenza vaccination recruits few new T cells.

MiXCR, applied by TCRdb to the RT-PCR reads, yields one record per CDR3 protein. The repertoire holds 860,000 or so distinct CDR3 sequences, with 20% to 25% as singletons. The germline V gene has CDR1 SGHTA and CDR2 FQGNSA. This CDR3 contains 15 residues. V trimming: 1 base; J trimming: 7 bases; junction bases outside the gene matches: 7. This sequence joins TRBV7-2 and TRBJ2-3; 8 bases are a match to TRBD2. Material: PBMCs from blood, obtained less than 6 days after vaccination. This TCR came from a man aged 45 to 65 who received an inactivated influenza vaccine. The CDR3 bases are TGTGCCAGCAGCTTAGGAGGGACTAGACGGAATACGCAGTATTTT. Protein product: CASSLGGTRRNTQYF.